This TCR beta chain was retrieved from a study of naive and memory T cell subsets. Findings and caveats of the study: The RNA method is potentially sensitive to activation and differentiation changes.

Amplification of ligated cDNA took four PCR rounds with SP2 and nested alpha and beta constant primers. Blood and skin TCR RNA was reverse transcribed with alpha and beta constant primers. TCRdb analysed the UMI-ligation and nested PCR reads with MiXCR anew, one entry per CDR3 protein. This sample has about 24,000 distinct CDR3 sequences; about 6% occur once, and the top ten carry 6% to 8%. The treatment: skin biopsy from PPD injection site in Mantoux-positive individual. The library had UMIs added by 3' ligation of an oligonucleotide to TCR cDNA. Unsorted total RNA, roughly 1 to 1,100 ng, was DNase treated before reverse transcription. The table lists this clonotype with many counts. Its antigen remains unidentified. CDR1 is SGHAT, CDR2 FQNNGV, per germline. The ends lost 4 bases at V and 6 bases at J; junction bases unmatched: 24. CDR3 size: 20 residues.

This TCR was sampled from an adult in good health. The V call is TRBV11-2, the J call TRBJ2-5, with 9 bases fitting TRBD2. The starting material was skin, obtained from a tuberculin skin test site. CDR3 sequence reads: CASSSPEGAGGDWGEKTQYF. The CDR3 DNA follows: TGTGCCAGCAGCTCCCCGGAGGGAGCGGGAGGCGATTGGGGTGAAAAGACCCAGTACTTC.